What follows are 24 T cell receptor beta chains derived from one specimen sequenced in a study of CD8 T cells in Susac syndrome. With random hexamers, about 0.45 to 1 ug RNA was reverse transcribed. TCRdb itself ran the immunoSEQ multiplex PCR reads through MiXCR, one entry per CDR3 protein. Of about 160,000 distinct CDR3 sequences in the sample, just under 95% were seen once. The sample consisted of CD4+ T cells from PBMCs. These receptors all stem from a human donor in good health.

This chain links TRBV3-1 with TRBJ1-1; unclear D gene. The V gene lost 2 bases and the J gene lost 1 base, with 5 bases spanning the gap. CDR1 is LGHDT, CDR2 YNNKEL, per germline (reference sequence). The CDR3 extends over 13 amino acids. CDR3 sequence: CASSQPGNTEAFF. Here the CDR3 DNA reads TGTGCCAGCAGCCAACCCGGGAACACTGAAGCTTTCTTT.

The rearrangement joins TRBV5-1 to TRBJ2-3, with D perhaps matching TRBD1 or TRBD2 (5 bases each). CDR1 and CDR2 (germline): SGHRS, YFSETQ. The CDR3 extends over 16 amino acids. Trimming took off 4 bases at V and 4 bases at J, with 19 bases between the two ends. This CDR3 is CASSVPGRVGSDTQYF. The CDR3 DNA reads as TGCGCCAGCAGCGTGCCAGGGCGGGTGGGGTCAGATACGCAGTATTTT.

The V gene is TRBV4-2, the J gene TRBJ2-5, with 7 positions matching TRBD2. The germline V gene encodes CDR1 LGHNA and CDR2 YNFKEQ. This CDR3 has 17 residues. V shed 0 bases and J 7 bases; nucleotides not matched to a gene: 14. CDR3 region: CASSQDGRGSALGTQYF. CDR3 in DNA: TGTGCCAGCAGCCAAGATGGGCGGGGGAGCGCCCTTGGGACCCAGTACTTC.

The V call is TRBV4-1, the J call TRBJ2-1, with 15 nucleotides matching TRBD2. V was pared by 1 base and J by 3 bases, with 4 bases of the junction left unmatched. The CDR3 has 18 residues. The germline gives CDR1 MGHRA, CDR2 YSYEKL. The CDR3 region has the DNA TGCGCCAGCAGCCAAGCCGGGACTAGCGGGGGGCTCTACAATGAGCAGTTCTTC. Its protein is CASSQAGTSGGLYNEQFF.

V usage is TRBV12-5 and J usage is TRBJ1-6; no clear D gene. Per germline, CDR1 LGHNT and CDR2 FRNRAP. Trimming pared 5 bases from V and 6 bases from J, leaving 5 bases between. This CDR3 spans 12 amino acids. CDR3 loop: CASGQSNSPLHF. CDR3 DNA: TGTGCTAGTGGTCAGAGTAATTCACCCCTCCACTTT.

The genes are TRBV10-3 and TRBJ2-6, with 7 bases that match TRBD1. V was clipped by 6 bases and J by 0 bases; unmatched bases: 11. The CDR3 has 18 amino acids. Germline lookup yields CDR1 ENHRY and CDR2 SYGVKD. CDR3 region: CAIRTGISFFSGANVLTF. The CDR3 nucleotides read TGTGCCATCAGGACAGGGATTTCATTCTTCTCTGGGGCCAACGTCCTGACTTTC.

The gene calls are TRBV6-1 and TRBJ1-2, with 9 bases aligning to TRBD1. V lost 6 bases to trimming and J lost 2 bases; unmatched junction nucleotides: 13. The V gene's germline CDR1 is MNHNS and CDR2 SASEGT. The CDR3 runs to 17 residues. Here the CDR3 reads CASRTTGTGLSNYGYTF. The CDR3 DNA reads TGTGCCAGCAGGACTACCGGGACAGGGCTTTCAAACTATGGCTACACCTTC.

The chain employs TRBV20-1 and TRBJ1-6, with 10 nucleotides matching TRBD1. The V gene end was trimmed by 6 bases and the J gene end by 10 bases; junction bases not matched to a gene: 12. The germline V gene encodes CDR1 DFQATT and CDR2 SNEGSKA (reference sequence). This CDR3 region has 15 residues. This chain's CDR3 is CSAPGSRTGGSPLHF. The DNA of the CDR3 is TGCAGTGCACCGGGTTCTAGGACAGGGGGATCACCCCTCCACTTT.

The V gene is TRBV11-3, the J gene TRBJ2-2; TRBD1 matches 7 bases. Per germline, CDR1 SGHNT and CDR2 YENEEA. The trim removed 4 bases at V and 2 bases at J, leaving 4 bases unmatched. The CDR3 covers 15 residues. Here the CDR3 reads CASSSTGTNTGELFF. The CDR3, as DNA: TGTGCCAGCAGCTCGACAGGGACCAACACCGGGGAGCTGTTTTTT.

The chain couples TRBV28 to TRBJ2-7, with a tentative D call TRBD2 (6 bases). Trimming left V 5 bases short and J 5 bases short, with 22 bases between. Germline values: CDR1 MDHEN, CDR2 SYDVKM. This CDR3 spans 16 amino acids. The CDR3 spells CASSPYRGAGYDEQYF. The CDR3 bases are TGTGCCAGCAGTCCCTACCGTGGGGCGGGGTACGACGAGCAGTACTTC.

The J gene is TRBJ2-3, the V gene TRBV6-5; D might be TRBD2 (5 bases). Germline CDR1 is MNHEY and CDR2 is SVGAGI. The V end lost 0 bases, the J end lost 4 bases, and 8 bases lay between the germline ends. The CDR3 extends over 14 amino acids. This CDR3 is CASSYSNSADTQYF. DNA of the CDR3: TGTGCCAGCAGTTACTCGAATAGCGCAGATACGCAGTATTTT.

V gene TRBV3-1 combines with J gene TRBJ2-7, with 7 bases matching TRBD1. CDR1 is LGHDT and CDR2 is YNNKEL in the germline V gene (reference sequence). V was clipped by 6 bases and J by 3 bases; unmatched bases: 5. This CDR3 has 13 amino acids. CDR3: CASRRTGDYEQYF. As DNA, the CDR3 is TGTGCCAGCAGAAGGACAGGAGACTACGAGCAGTACTTC.

The chain couples TRBV20-1 to TRBJ1-2; tentative D call: TRBD1 (5 bases). V was cut by 0 bases and J by 7 bases, with 18 bases left in between. Germline assignment: CDR1 DFQATT and CDR2 SNEGSKA (reference sequence). The CDR3 sequence is 15 residues long. This chain's CDR3 is CSARDLIGSGSGYTF. The CDR3 DNA sequence: TGCAGTGCTAGAGACCTCATCGGTTCAGGGTCTGGCTACACCTTC.

The rearrangement links TRBV6-5 to TRBJ1-2; D remains ambiguous. From germline, CDR1 is MNHEY and CDR2 SVGAGI. The CDR3 is 15 residues long. The V end was cut by 0 bases, the J end by 4 bases, with 12 bases between. Written as DNA, the CDR3 is TGTGCCAGCAGTTACTCGATTGTTCAGTCCTATGGCTACACCTTC. Protein: CASSYSIVQSYGYTF.

This rearrangement joins TRBV29-1 to TRBJ1-1; a weak D match, TRBD1 (5 bases). The CDR3 loop spans 15 amino acids. With 4 bases removed from V and 0 bases from J, the gap between germline ends came to 15 bases. Germline lookup yields CDR1 SQVTM and CDR2 ANQGSEA. This chain's CDR3 is CSVANRLRMNTEAFF. As DNA, the CDR3 is TGCAGCGTTGCAAACAGGCTCAGGATGAACACTGAAGCTTTCTTT.

This clonotype was recorded once. The chain recombines TRBV15 with TRBJ1-1; the D is unclear. Trimming pared 1 base from V and 7 bases from J, leaving 10 bases between. CDR1 and CDR2 from the germline V gene are LNHNV and YYDKDF (reference sequence). The CDR3 has 13 residues. The chain's CDR3 is CATSRVGGLEAFF. DNA of the CDR3: TGTGCCACCAGCAGAGTCGGAGGACTTGAAGCTTTCTTT.

V and J are TRBV12-3 or TRBV12-4 and TRBJ2-2; D possibly uses TRBD1 or TRBD2 (5 bases each). The CDR3 spans 13 residues. V lost 6 bases and J lost 6, with 11 bases in between. The CDR3: CASRPQGAGELFF. In DNA, the CDR3 is TGTGCCAGCAGGCCCCAGGGAGCCGGGGAGCTGTTTTTT.

The gene calls are TRBV5-1 and TRBJ1-3, with D uncertain. Per the germline V gene, CDR1 is SGHRS and CDR2 is YFSETQ. This CDR3 region has 16 residues. Trimming cost V 1 base and J 0 bases, with 11 bases left between them. DNA for the CDR3: TGCGCCAGCAGCTTGCGAAGTCCGGACTCTGGAAACACCATATATTTT. Translated: CASSLRSPDSGNTIYF.

This chain joins TRBV5-4 and TRBJ2-1; TRBD2 is a possible D gene (7 bases). Trimming left V 3 bases short and J 5 bases short, with 18 bases between. The CDR3 runs to 16 residues. Germline CDR1 is SGHNT and CDR2 is YYREEE (reference sequence). The CDR3 spells CASSSITGGRNNEQFF. In nucleotides, the CDR3 is TGTGCCAGCAGCTCAATCACCGGGGGGCGGAACAATGAGCAGTTCTTC.

J is TRBJ1-2 and V is TRBV7-9; D may be TRBD1 (5 bases). The CDR3 spans 17 residues. Trimming left V 5 bases short and J 8 bases short, with 27 bases between. Per the germline V gene, CDR1 is SEHNR and CDR2 is FQNEAQ (reference sequence). The CDR3 is CASSPTFSMGLAEGYTF. The DNA for the CDR3 is TGTGCCAGCAGCCCCACCTTTTCGATGGGACTGGCCGAGGGCTACACCTTC.

The chain uses TRBV5-6 and TRBJ2-3; D might be TRBD1 (6 bases). Germline CDR1 SGHDT, CDR2 YYEEEE. The CDR3 spans 12 residues. Trimming took 3 bases from V and 4 from J, leaving 6 bases between them. The CDR3 coding sequence is TGTGCCAGCAGCTGGGGGCCAGATACGCAGTATTTT. The encoded protein is CASSWGPDTQYF. Variable domain in full (rest from reference TRBV5-6 and TRBJ2-3): DAGVTQSPTHLIKTRGQQVTLRCSPKSGHDTVSWYQQALGQGPQFIFQYYEEEERQRGNFPDRFSGHQFPNYSSELNVNALLLGDSALYLCASSWGPDTQYFGPGTRLTVL.

The V and J genes are TRBV5-1 and TRBJ1-2, with 7 bases identical to TRBD1. J gave up 0 bases and V 7 bases, and 9 bases lay outside the gene matches. Germline V gene lookup returns CDR1 SGHRS and CDR2 YFSETQ. CDR3 size: 15 residues. The CDR3 loop reads CASATTGRANYGYTF. The CDR3 DNA sequence: TGCGCCAGCGCCACGACAGGGAGGGCTAACTATGGCTACACCTTC.

The chain combines TRBV7-9 with TRBJ2-3; possible D gene TRBD1, 6 bases. The CDR3 has 15 amino acids. V was pared by 4 bases and J by 0 bases, with 11 bases between. Germline CDR1 reads SEHNR; CDR2 reads FQNEAQ (reference sequence). This CDR3 reads CASSSGTMSTDTQYF. CDR3 DNA: TGTGCCAGCAGCTCCGGGACAATGAGCACAGATACGCAGTATTTT.

The V call is TRBV6-2 or TRBV6-3, the J call TRBJ1-1; D is perhaps TRBD1 (5 bases). CDR1 is MNHEY, CDR2 SVGEGT, per germline. The germline V and J ends were trimmed by 6 bases and 13 bases, with 18 bases remaining between them. The CDR3 extends over 12 amino acids. CDR3 protein: CASREGSLGVFF. The CDR3 nucleotides read TGTGCCAGCAGGGAGGGGTCCTTGGGGGTTTTCTTT.